This is a list of T cell receptor beta chains from one sample in a study of blood T cell repertoires in COVID-19. TCRdb's copy holds only in-frame clones and misses some; the assay was immunoSEQ multiplex PCR. Of under 75,000 clones listed, around 79% are singletons. The material sequenced was peripheral blood. These receptor sequences come from a man between 60 and 75 years old with acute or convalescent COVID-19. The CDR3 runs from the conserved cysteine through the conserved F or W. The order of the fields is J gene, D gene, clone size, V gene, CDR3 DNA, CDR3 protein. The D gene is left open where the match is weak. Rows may omit the clone size; those that give it use once, few, many or a size class.

j_gene: TRBJ2-3; d_gene: TRBD2; abundance: .; v_gene: TRBV10-3; CDR3nt: TGTGCCATCAGTGAGTCCCCAAGCGGGGGGGACTCAGATACGCAGTATTTT; CDR3aa: CAISESPSGGDSDTQYF
j_gene: TRBJ1-1; d_gene: .; abundance: few; v_gene: TRBV5-4; CDR3nt: TGTGCCAGCAGCTTGAACACAGGGAGTCAAGCTTTCTTT; CDR3aa: CASSLNTGSQAFF
j_gene: TRBJ2-6; d_gene: .; abundance: .; v_gene: TRBV18; CDR3nt: TGTGCCAGCTCACCACAGCAGGGTACAGGGGCCAACGTCCTGACTTTC; CDR3aa: CASSPQQGTGANVLTF
j_gene: TRBJ1-2; d_gene: .; abundance: few; v_gene: TRBV6-5; CDR3nt: TGTGCCAGCAGCTTGAACTATGGCTACACCTTC; CDR3aa: CASSLNYGYTF
j_gene: TRBJ1-5; d_gene: .; abundance: many; v_gene: TRBV9; CDR3nt: TGTGCCAGCAGCGTAGGCAGTAATAGCAATCAGCCCCAGCATTTT; CDR3aa: CASSVGSNSNQPQHF
j_gene: TRBJ2-5; d_gene: .; abundance: .; v_gene: TRBV28; CDR3nt: TGTGCCAGCAGTAAGGGGGGGGGTGACCAGTACTTC; CDR3aa: CASSKGGGDQYF
j_gene: TRBJ2-5; d_gene: TRBD1; abundance: .; v_gene: TRBV6-5; CDR3nt: TGTGCCAGCAGTTACTCGACAGGGTACCAAGAGACCCAGTACTTC; CDR3aa: CASSYSTGYQETQYF
j_gene: TRBJ1-4; d_gene: .; abundance: many; v_gene: TRBV5-6; CDR3nt: TGTGCCAGCAGCTTCGGCATAGAGGGCTCTAATGAAAAACTGTTTTTT; CDR3aa: CASSFGIEGSNEKLFF
j_gene: TRBJ1-1; d_gene: .; abundance: .; v_gene: TRBV9; CDR3nt: TGTGCCAGCACCCAGGACACCTCGAACACTGAAGCTTTCTTT; CDR3aa: CASTQDTSNTEAFF
j_gene: TRBJ2-3; d_gene: .; abundance: .; v_gene: TRBV9; CDR3nt: TGTGCCAGCAGCGCCCAGTTGAAGTCGTTCGATACGCAGTATTTT; CDR3aa: CASSAQLKSFDTQYF